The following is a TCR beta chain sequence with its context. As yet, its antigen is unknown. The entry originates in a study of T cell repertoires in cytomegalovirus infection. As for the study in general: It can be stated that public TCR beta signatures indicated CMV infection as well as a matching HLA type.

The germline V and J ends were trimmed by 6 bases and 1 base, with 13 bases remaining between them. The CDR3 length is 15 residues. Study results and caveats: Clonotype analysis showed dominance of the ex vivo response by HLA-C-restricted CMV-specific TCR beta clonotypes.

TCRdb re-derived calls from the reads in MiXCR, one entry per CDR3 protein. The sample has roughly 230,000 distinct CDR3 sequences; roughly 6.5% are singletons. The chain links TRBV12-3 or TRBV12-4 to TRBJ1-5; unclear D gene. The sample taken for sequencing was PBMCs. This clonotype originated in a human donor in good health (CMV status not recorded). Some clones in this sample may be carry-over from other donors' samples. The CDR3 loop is CASSQKGSSNQPQHF. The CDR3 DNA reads TGTGCCAGCAGCCAAAAGGGATCCAGCAATCAGCCCCAGCATTTT.